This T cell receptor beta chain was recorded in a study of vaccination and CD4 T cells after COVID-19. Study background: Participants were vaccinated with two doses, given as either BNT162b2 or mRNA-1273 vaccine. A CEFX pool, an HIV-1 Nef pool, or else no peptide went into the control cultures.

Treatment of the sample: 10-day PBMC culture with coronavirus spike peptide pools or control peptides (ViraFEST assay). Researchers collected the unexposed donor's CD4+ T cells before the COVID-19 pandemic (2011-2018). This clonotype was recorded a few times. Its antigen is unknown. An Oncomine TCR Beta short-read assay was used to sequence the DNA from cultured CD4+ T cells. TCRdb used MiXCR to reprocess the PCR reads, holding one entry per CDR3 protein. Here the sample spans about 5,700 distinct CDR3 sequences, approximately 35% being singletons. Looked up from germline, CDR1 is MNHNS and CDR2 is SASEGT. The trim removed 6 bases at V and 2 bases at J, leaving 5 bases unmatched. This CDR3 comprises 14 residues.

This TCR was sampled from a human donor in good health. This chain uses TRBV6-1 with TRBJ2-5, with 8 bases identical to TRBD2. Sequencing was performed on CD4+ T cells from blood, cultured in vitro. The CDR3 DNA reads TGTGCCAGCAGACCGCCGGGGGGGCAAGAGACCCAGTACTTC. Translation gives CASRPPGGQETQYF.